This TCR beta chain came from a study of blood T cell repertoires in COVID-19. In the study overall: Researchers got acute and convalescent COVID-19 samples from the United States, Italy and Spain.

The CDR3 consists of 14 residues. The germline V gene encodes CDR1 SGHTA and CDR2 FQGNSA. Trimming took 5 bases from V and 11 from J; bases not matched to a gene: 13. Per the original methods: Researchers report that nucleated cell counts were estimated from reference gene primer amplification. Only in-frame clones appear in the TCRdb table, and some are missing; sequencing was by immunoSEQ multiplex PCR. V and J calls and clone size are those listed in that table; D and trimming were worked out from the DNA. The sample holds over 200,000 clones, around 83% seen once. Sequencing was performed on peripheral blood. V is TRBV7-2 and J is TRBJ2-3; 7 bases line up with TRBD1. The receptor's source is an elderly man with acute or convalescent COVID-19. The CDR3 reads CASSERTGRVRQYF. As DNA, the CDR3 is TGTGCCAGCAGCGAACGGACAGGAAGGGTGAGGCAGTATTTT.